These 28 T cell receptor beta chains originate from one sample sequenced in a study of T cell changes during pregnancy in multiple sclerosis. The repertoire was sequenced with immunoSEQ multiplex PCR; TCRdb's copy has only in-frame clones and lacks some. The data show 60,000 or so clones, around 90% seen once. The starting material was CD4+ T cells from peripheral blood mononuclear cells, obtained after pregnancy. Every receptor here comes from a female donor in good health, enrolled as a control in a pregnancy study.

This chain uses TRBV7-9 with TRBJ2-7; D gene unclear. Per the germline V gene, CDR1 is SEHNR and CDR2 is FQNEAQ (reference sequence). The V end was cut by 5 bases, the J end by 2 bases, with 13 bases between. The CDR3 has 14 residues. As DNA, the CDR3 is TGTGCCAGCAGCCTGGTCGAGGCACCCTACGAGCAGTACTTC. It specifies CASSLVEAPYEQYF.

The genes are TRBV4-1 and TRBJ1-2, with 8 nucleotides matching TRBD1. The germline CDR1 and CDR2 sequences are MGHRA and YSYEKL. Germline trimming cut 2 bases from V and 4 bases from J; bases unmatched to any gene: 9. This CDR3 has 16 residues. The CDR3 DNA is TGCGCCAGCAGCCAATGGTGGTCAGGGGGCATCTATGGCTACACCTTC. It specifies CASSQWWSGGIYGYTF.

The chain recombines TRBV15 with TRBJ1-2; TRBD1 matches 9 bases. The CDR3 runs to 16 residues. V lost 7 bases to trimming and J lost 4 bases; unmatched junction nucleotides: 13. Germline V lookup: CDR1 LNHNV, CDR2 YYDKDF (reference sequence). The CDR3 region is CATTPGQGGRSYGYTF. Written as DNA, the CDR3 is TGTGCCACCACCCCGGGACAGGGCGGCAGAAGCTATGGCTACACCTTC. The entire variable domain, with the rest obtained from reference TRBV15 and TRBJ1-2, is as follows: DAMVIQNPRYQVTQFGKPVTLSCSQTLNHNVMYWYQQKSSQAPKLLFHYYDKDFNNEADTPDNFQSRRPNTSFCFLDIRSPGLGDTAMYLCATTPGQGGRSYGYTFGSGTRLTVV.

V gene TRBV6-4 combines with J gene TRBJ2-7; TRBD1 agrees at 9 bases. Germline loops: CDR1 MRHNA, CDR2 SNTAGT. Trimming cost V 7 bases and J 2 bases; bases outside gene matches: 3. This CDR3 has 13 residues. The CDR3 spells CASTRTGAYEQYF. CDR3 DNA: TGTGCCAGCACTAGGACAGGGGCCTACGAGCAGTACTTC.

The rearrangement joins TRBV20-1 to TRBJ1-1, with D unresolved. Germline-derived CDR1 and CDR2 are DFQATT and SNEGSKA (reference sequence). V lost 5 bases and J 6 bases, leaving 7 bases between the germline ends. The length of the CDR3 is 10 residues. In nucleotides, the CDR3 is TGCAGTGCTCCACGGTCTGAAGCTTTCTTT. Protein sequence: CSAPRSEAFF.

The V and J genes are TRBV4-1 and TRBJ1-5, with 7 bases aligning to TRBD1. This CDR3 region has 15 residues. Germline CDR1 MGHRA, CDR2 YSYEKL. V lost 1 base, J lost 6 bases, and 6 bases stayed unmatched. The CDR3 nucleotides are TGCGCCAGCAGCCAAGCTGACAGGGATCTTCAGCCCCAGCATTTT. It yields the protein CASSQADRDLQPQHF.

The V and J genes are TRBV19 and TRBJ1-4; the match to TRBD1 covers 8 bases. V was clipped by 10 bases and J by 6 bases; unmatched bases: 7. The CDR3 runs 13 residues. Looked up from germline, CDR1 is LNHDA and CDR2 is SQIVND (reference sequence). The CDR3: CATLGTGYEKLFF. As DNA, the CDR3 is TGTGCCACCCTAGGGACAGGATATGAAAAACTGTTTTTT.

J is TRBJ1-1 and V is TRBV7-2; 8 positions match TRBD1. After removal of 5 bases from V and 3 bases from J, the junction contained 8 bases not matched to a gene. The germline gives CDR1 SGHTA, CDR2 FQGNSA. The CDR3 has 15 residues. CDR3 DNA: TGTGCCAGCAGCGAACTGACAGGGGACCACACTGAAGCTTTCTTT. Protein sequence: CASSELTGDHTEAFF.

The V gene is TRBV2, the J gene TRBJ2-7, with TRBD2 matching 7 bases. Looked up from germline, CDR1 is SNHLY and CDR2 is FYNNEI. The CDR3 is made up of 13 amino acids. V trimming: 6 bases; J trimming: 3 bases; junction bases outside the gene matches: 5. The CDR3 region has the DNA TGTGCCAGCAGCGGACTAGATAGCTACGAGCAGTACTTC. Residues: CASSGLDSYEQYF.

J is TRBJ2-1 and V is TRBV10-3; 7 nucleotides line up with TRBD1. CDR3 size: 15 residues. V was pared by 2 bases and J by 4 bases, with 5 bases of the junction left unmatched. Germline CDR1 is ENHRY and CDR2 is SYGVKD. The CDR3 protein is CAISERSGQYNEQFF. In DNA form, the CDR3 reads TGTGCCATCAGTGAGCGGTCGGGACAGTACAATGAGCAGTTCTTC.

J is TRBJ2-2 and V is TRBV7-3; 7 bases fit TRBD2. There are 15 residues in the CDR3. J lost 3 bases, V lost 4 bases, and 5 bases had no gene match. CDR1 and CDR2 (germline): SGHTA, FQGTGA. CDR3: CASSSYGGDTGELFF. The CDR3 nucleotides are TGTGCCAGCAGCTCGTATGGGGGGGACACCGGGGAGCTGTTTTTT.

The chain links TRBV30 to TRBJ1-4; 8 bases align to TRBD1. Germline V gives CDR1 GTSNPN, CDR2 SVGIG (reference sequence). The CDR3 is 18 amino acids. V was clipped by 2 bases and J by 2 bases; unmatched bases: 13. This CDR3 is CAWSWTGSYLQTNEKLFF. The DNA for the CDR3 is TGTGCCTGGAGTTGGACAGGGTCGTATCTGCAGACTAATGAAAAACTGTTTTTT.

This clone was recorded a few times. The CDR3 sequence is CASRDRALNTEAFF. CDR3 nucleotides: TGTGCCAGCAGGGACAGGGCGTTGAACACTGAAGCTTTCTTT. The chain links TRBV10-3 to TRBJ1-1; 9 bases are a match to TRBD1. J gave up 0 bases and V 10 bases, and 6 bases lay outside the gene matches. This CDR3 is 14 amino acids long. Germline CDR1 ENHRY, CDR2 SYGVKD.

The CDR3 loop is CASSQATAHYEQYF. CDR3 sequence (DNA): TGCGCCAGCAGCCAAGCAACAGCCCACTACGAGCAGTACTTC. This chain connects TRBV4-1 to TRBJ2-7; D gene ambiguous. The CDR3 covers 14 residues. Trimming shortened V by 1 base and J by 3 bases, and 10 bases separated the two germline ends. Germline V gives CDR1 MGHRA, CDR2 YSYEKL.

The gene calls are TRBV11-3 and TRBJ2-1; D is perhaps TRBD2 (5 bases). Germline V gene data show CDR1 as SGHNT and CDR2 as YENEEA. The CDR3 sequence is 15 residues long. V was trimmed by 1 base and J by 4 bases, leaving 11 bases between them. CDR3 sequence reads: CASSLGFGDYNEQFF. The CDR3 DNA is TGTGCCAGCAGCTTAGGTTTCGGGGATTACAATGAGCAGTTCTTC.

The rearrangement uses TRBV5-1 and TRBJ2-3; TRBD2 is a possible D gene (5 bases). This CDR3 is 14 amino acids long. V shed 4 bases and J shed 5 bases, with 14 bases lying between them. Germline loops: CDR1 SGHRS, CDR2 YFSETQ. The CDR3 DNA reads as TGCGCCAGCAGCCCGGCCGGGGTTCAAGATACGCAGTATTTT. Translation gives CASSPAGVQDTQYF.

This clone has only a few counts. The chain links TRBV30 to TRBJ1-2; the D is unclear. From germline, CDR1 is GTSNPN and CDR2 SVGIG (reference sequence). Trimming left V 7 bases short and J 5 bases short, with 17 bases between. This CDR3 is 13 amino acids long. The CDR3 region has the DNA TGTGCCTCTTTGAGGGAAGGAGGATATGGCTACACCTTC. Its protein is CASLREGGYGYTF.

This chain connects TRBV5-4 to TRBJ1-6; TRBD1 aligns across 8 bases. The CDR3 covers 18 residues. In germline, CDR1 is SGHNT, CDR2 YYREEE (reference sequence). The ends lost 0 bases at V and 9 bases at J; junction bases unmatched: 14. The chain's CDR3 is CASSLDLGRGQGSSPLHF. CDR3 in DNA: TGTGCCAGCAGCTTGGATTTGGGCAGGGGGCAAGGGAGTTCACCCCTCCACTTT.

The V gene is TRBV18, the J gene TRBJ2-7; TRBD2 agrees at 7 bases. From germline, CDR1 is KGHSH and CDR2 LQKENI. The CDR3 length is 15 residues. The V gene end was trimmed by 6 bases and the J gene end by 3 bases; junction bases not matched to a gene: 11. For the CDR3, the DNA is TGTGCCAGCTCCAATGCTCAGGGAGGGAGCTACGAGCAGTACTTC. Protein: CASSNAQGGSYEQYF.

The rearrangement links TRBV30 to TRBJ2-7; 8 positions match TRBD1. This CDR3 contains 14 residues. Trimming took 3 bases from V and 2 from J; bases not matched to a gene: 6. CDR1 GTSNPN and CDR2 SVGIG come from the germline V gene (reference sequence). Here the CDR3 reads CAWSRTGSPYEQYF. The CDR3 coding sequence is TGTGCCTGGAGCCGGACAGGGAGCCCCTACGAGCAGTACTTC.

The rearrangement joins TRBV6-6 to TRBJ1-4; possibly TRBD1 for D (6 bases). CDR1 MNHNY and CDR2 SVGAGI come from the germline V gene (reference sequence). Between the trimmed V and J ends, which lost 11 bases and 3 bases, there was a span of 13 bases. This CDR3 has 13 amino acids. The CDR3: CAGRQDANEKLFF. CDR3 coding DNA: TGTGCCGGACGACAGGACGCTAATGAAAAACTGTTTTTT.

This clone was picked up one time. CDR3 in amino acids: CSATRTGPYTEAFF. In DNA form, the CDR3 reads TGCAGCGCCACTAGGACTGGGCCTTACACTGAAGCTTTCTTT. The genes are TRBV29-1 and TRBJ1-1; D gene uncertain. V shed 7 bases and J shed 3 bases, with 18 bases lying between them. The CDR3 has 14 residues. The germline V gene has CDR1 SQVTM and CDR2 ANQGSEA. Variable domain in full (rest from reference TRBV29-1 and TRBJ1-1): SAVISQKPSRDICQRGTSLTIQCQVDSQVTMMFWYRQQPGQSLTLIATANQGSEATYESGFVIDKFPISRPNLTFSTLTVSNMSPEDSSIYLCSATRTGPYTEAFFGQGTRLTVV.

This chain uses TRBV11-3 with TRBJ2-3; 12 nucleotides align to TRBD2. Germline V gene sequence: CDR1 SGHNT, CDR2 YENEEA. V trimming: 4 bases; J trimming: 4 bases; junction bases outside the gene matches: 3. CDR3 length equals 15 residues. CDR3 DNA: TGTGCCAGCAGCTCCGGGACTAGCGGGCCAGATACGCAGTATTTT. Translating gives CASSSGTSGPDTQYF.

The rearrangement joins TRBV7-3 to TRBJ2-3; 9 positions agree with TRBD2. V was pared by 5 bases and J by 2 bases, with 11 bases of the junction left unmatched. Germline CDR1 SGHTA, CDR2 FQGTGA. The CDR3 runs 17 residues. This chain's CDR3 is CASSRGALAGNTDTQYF. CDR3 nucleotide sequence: TGTGCCAGCAGCCGAGGGGCCCTAGCGGGGAACACAGATACGCAGTATTTT. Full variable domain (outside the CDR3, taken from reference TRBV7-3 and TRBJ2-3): GAGVSQTPSNKVTEKGKYVELRCDPISGHTALYWYRQSLGQGPEFLIYFQGTGAADDSGLPNDRFFAVRPEGSVSTLKIQRTERGDSAVYLCASSRGALAGNTDTQYFGPGTRLTVL.

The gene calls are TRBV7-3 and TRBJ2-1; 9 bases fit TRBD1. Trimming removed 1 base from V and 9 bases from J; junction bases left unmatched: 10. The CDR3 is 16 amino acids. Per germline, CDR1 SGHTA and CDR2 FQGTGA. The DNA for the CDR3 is TGTGCCAGCAGCTTAAACTGGGGAGGGACAGGGTTTGAGCAGTTCTTC. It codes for CASSLNWGGTGFEQFF.

The CDR3 loop is CASSLGQGEQPQHF. DNA for the CDR3: TGCGCCAGCAGCTTGGGACAGGGAGAACAGCCCCAGCATTTT. This rearrangement joins TRBV5-1 to TRBJ1-5; 7 bases are shared with TRBD1. CDR3 length equals 14 residues. Germline CDR1 and CDR2: SGHRS and YFSETQ. The V segment lost 0 bases and the J segment 7 bases; nucleotides outside the gene matches: 4.

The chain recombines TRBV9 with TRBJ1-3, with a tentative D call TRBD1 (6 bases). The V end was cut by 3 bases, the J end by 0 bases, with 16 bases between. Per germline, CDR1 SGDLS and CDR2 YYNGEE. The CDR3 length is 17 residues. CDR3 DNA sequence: TGTGCCAGCAGCGCCCGATGGTCGGGACACTCTGGAAACACCATATATTTT. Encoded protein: CASSARWSGHSGNTIYF.

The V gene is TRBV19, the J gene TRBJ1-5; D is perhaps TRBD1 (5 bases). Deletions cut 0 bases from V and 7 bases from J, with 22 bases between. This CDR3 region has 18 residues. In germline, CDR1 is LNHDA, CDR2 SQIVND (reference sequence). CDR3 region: CASSIDPQGRANGQPQHF. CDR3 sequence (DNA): TGTGCCAGTAGTATAGACCCCCAGGGCCGGGCTAATGGGCAGCCCCAGCATTTT.